This T cell receptor beta chain stems from a study of CD8+ T cells in alopecia areata. About the study: Tofacitinib was given for 6 to 18 months, then stopped for 6 months.

General study points: While patients received tofacitinib, many expanded lesional clones remained present in scalp and blood.

The CDR3 is made up of 14 amino acids. The V and J ends lost 8 bases and 4 bases respectively, with 15 bases between them. Germline-derived CDR1 and CDR2 are MNHEY and SVGAGI. The treatment: oral pan-JAK inhibitor, 5-10 mg twice daily. It was from alopecia areata patients that lesional scalp punch biopsies and peripheral blood were collected. From PBMCs, CD4+ and CD8+ T cells were sorted. Worth noting for this clone: Its antigen remains unknown.

RNA was extracted and reverse transcribed into cDNA as the sequencing template. The repertoire was sequenced with immunoSEQ multiplex PCR; TCRdb's copy has only in-frame clones and lacks some. The table shows about 210,000 clones, with 43% occurring only once. This material consisted of CD4+ T cells sorted from blood, taken around week 36, from a patient treated with tofacitinib. V gene TRBV6-5 combines with J gene TRBJ2-1, with D maybe TRBD1 (6 bases). This receptor was taken from a human donor with alopecia areata. The CDR3 reads CASGRDTRYNEQFF. DNA of the CDR3: TGTGCCAGCGGACGGGACACCCGTTACAATGAGCAGTTCTTC.